Listed below are T cell receptor beta chains from one sample, sequenced in a study of molecular identifiers for immune sequencing clone quantification. A single record per CDR3 protein comes from TCRdb applying MiXCR to the PCR reads. The sample yields some 65,000 distinct CDR3 sequences, approximately 17% seen once. Material for sequencing was naive CD8+ T cells from blood, with Jurkat cell RNA spiked in. The source is a human donor in good health. Some libraries in this study had Jurkat cell RNA spiked in. CDR3s include the opening cysteine and the closing phenylalanine or tryptophan. A D gene is named only where the DNA matches it firmly. Clone size is shown for a subset of rows, as once, few, many or a class of expanded clone.

J	D	size	V	CDR3	DNA
TRBJ2-3	TRBD1	many	TRBV4-1	CASSQSGTGYADTQYF	TGCGCCAGCAGCCAATCGGGGACAGGGTACGCAGATACGCAGTATTTT
TRBJ2-5	TRBD1	many	TRBV28	CASSRDRGMTQYF	TGTGCCAGCAGCCGGGACAGGGGTATGACCCAGTACTTC
TRBJ2-7	TRBD2	many	TRBV4-1	CASSQEAGESAEQYF	TGCGCCAGCAGCCAAGAGGCGGGAGAATCAGCCGAGCAGTACTTC
TRBJ2-2	TRBD2	many	TRBV5-1	CASSLVSGGPPGELFF	TGCGCCAGCAGCTTGGTATCGGGAGGGCCCCCCGGGGAGCTGTTTTTT
TRBJ2-3	.	many	TRBV4-3	CASSRLQGSTDTQYF	TGCGCCAGCAGCCGACTCCAGGGCAGCACAGATACGCAGTATTTT
TRBJ2-1	TRBD2	many	TRBV4-1	CASSQKPLAGGLNEQFF	TGCGCCAGCAGCCAAAAGCCGCTAGCGGGAGGTCTCAATGAGCAGTTCTTC
TRBJ2-1	.	few	TRBV11-1	CASSKTWGDYNEQFF	TGTGCCAGCAGTAAGACCTGGGGGGACTACAATGAGCAGTTCTTC
TRBJ2-1	TRBD2	.	TRBV3-1	CASSHRPSGSLLGYNEQFF	TGTGCCAGCAGCCATCGGCCTAGCGGGTCGTTGCTCGGCTACAATGAGCAGTTCTTC
TRBJ2-1	TRBD2	many	TRBV20-1	CSAEVAGGEFF	TGCAGTGCCGAAGTAGCGGGAGGAGAGTTCTTC
TRBJ2-2	.	many	TRBV11-2	CASSLPRTDRDTGELFF	TGTGCCAGCAGCCTACCCCGGACAGACCGGGACACCGGGGAGCTGTTTTTT
TRBJ1-1	.	many	TRBV7-9	CASSSGPETEAFF	TGTGCCAGCAGCTCCGGACCGGAGACTGAAGCTTTCTTT
TRBJ2-2	.	.	TRBV19	CASSISQGGAGELFF	TGTGCCAGTAGTATAAGCCAGGGTGGTGCCGGGGAGCTGTTTTTT
TRBJ2-7	TRBD1	many	TRBV28	CASSSATGTGVHEQYF	TGTGCCAGCAGTTCAGCCACCGGGACAGGGGTCCACGAGCAGTACTTC
TRBJ2-2	.	many	TRBV7-9	CASSLAGANTGELFF	TGTGCCAGCAGCTTAGCAGGGGCGAACACCGGGGAGCTGTTTTTT
TRBJ2-1	TRBD1	.	TRBV7-8	CASSAWTGGNEQFF	TGTGCCAGCAGCGCATGGACAGGGGGGAATGAGCAGTTCTTC
TRBJ2-3	TRBD2	.	TRBV20-1	CSASLAGDPQGTQYF	TGCAGTGCTAGTCTAGCGGGAGACCCTCAGGGTACGCAGTATTTT
TRBJ2-7	TRBD2	few	TRBV5-5	CASSWGLAGGYEQYF	TGTGCCAGCAGCTGGGGGTTAGCGGGAGGGTACGAGCAGTACTTC
TRBJ2-1	TRBD2	.	TRBV7-2	CASSQLAGGPSYNEQFF	TGTGCCAGCAGCCAACTAGCGGGAGGGCCCTCCTACAATGAGCAGTTCTTC
TRBJ1-1	.	.	TRBV4-1	CASSQTGWANTEAFF	TGCGCCAGCAGCCAAACAGGGTGGGCGAACACTGAAGCTTTCTTT
TRBJ2-1	.	many	TRBV4-1	CASSQASHEQFF	TGCGCCAGCAGCCAAGCGTCCCATGAGCAGTTCTTC
TRBJ2-7	.	.	TRBV20-1	CSLALGEQYF	TGCAGTCTAGCCTTGGGGGAGCAGTACTTC
TRBJ1-3	.	many	TRBV6-1	CASSGTGSGNTIYF	TGTGCCAGCAGTGGTACAGGGTCTGGAAACACCATATATTTT
TRBJ2-3	.	many	TRBV11-2	CASSLYGRSGTDTQYF	TGTGCCAGCAGCTTATATGGGAGATCGGGCACAGATACGCAGTATTTT
TRBJ2-1	.	many	TRBV28	CASSVNEQFF	TGTGCCAGCAGCGTGAATGAGCAGTTCTTC
TRBJ2-1	TRBD2	many	TRBV11-2	CASSGRTSGRPNEQFF	TGTGCCAGCAGCGGCAGAACTAGCGGGAGGCCCAATGAGCAGTTCTTC
TRBJ2-7	TRBD1	many	TRBV5-1	CASSPEVSGTGASSYEQYF	TGCGCCAGCAGCCCCGAAGTTTCCGGGACAGGGGCCTCCTCCTACGAGCAGTACTTC
TRBJ2-7	.	many	TRBV11-2	CASSLWDLGHEQYF	TGTGCCAGCAGCTTATGGGACCTAGGGCACGAGCAGTACTTC
TRBJ1-4	TRBD1	.	TRBV12-3/TRBV12-4	CASSWGQTNEKLLF	TGTGCCAGCAGTTGGGGACAGACTAATGAGAAACTGTTGTTT
TRBJ1-6	TRBD1	many	TRBV28	CASSWFRQGRSPLHF	TGTGCCAGCAGTTGGTTTAGACAGGGCCGATCACCCCTCCACTTT
TRBJ2-3	.	many	TRBV28	CASSIGTSGADTQYF	TGTGCCAGCAGTATTGGGACCTCCGGGGCAGATACGCAGTATTTT
TRBJ1-5	.	many	TRBV10-3	CAISDRGGNQPQHF	TGTGCCATCAGTGACCGAGGGGGTAATCAGCCCCAGCATTTT
TRBJ2-7	.	few	TRBV5-4	CASSFGPGGLRAYEQYF	TGTGCCAGCAGCTTTGGACCCGGAGGGCTCAGGGCCTACGAGCAGTACTTC
TRBJ1-1	TRBD1	.	TRBV6-6	CASIRDRGNTEAFF	TGTGCCAGCATTCGGGACAGGGGGAACACTGAAGCTTTCTTT
TRBJ2-1	.	.	TRBV21-1	CASSGAGGRARNYNEQFF	TGTGCCAGCAGCGGGGCTGGCGGGAGGGCCCGAAATTACAATGAGCAGTTCTTC
TRBJ2-1	TRBD2	many	TRBV6-5	CASSQTSGSYEQFF	TGTGCCAGCAGTCAAACTAGCGGGAGTTATGAGCAGTTCTTC
TRBJ1-1	.	many	TRBV10-3	CAISVGQEAFF	TGTGCCATCAGCGTTGGACAGGAAGCTTTCTTT
TRBJ2-1	.	many	TRBV2	CASSEHQGLAYNEQFF	TGTGCCAGCAGTGAACATCAAGGGTTAGCCTACAATGAGCAGTTCTTC
TRBJ1-1	.	many	TRBV12-5	CASTPGVGTEAFF	TGTGCTAGTACCCCGGGCGTGGGCACTGAAGCTTTCTTT
TRBJ2-1	TRBD2	few	TRBV13	CASSQTSGRKNEQFF	TGTGCCAGCAGCCAAACTAGCGGGAGGAAGAATGAGCAGTTCTTC
TRBJ2-7	.	many	TRBV9	CASSPGVFLEQYF	TGTGCCAGCAGCCCAGGGGTCTTTCTGGAGCAGTACTTC
TRBJ1-3	.	.	TRBV28	CASSAYPSGNTIYF	TGTGCCAGCAGTGCCTATCCCTCTGGAAACACCATATATTTT
TRBJ2-1	.	.	TRBV12-3/TRBV12-4	CATITGPGIQFF	TGTGCCACCATAACAGGCCCGGGAATCCAGTTCTTC
TRBJ2-3	TRBD2	few	TRBV2	CASKTSGGSDTQYF	TGTGCCAGCAAGACTAGCGGGGGTTCAGATACGCAGTATTTT
TRBJ2-3	.	many	TRBV4-1	CASTDRRTNTDTQYF	TGCGCCAGCACTGATCGGCGGACAAACACAGATACGCAGTATTTT
TRBJ2-7	.	few	TRBV19	CATQGAEQYF	TGTGCCACACAGGGTGCCGAGCAGTACTTC
TRBJ2-3	TRBD1	many	TRBV19	CASDRGQDTDTQYF	TGTGCCAGCGACAGGGGACAAGACACAGATACGCAGTATTTT
TRBJ2-1	TRBD2	many	TRBV6-6	CASSYEAGGGEQFF	TGTGCCAGCAGTTACGAGGCGGGGGGTGGTGAGCAGTTCTTC
TRBJ2-2	.	.	TRBV11-2	CASSESPWSSVMSGELFF	TGTGCCAGCAGCGAGAGCCCCTGGAGTTCCGTAATGTCGGGGGAGCTGTTTTTT
TRBJ1-2	.	.	TRBV10-3	CAISEGAGGGVPRTF	TGTGCCATCAGTGAGGGGGCTGGGGGGGGCGTACCGCGGACTTTC
TRBJ2-7	.	many	TRBV12-3/TRBV12-4	CASSATSAYEQYF	TGTGCCAGCAGTGCAACAAGCGCCTACGAGCAGTACTTC
TRBJ2-2	TRBD2	many	TRBV7-6	CASSLVVAGGANTGELFF	TGTGCCAGCAGCTTAGTTGTAGCGGGAGGGGCGAACACCGGGGAGCTGTTTTTT
TRBJ1-5	.	few	TRBV20-1	CSARDRVQPQPQHF	TGCAGTGCTAGAGACAGGGTGCAGCCTCAGCCCCAGCATTTT
TRBJ2-1	TRBD2	many	TRBV28	CASSPLAGVVNEQFF	TGTGCCAGCAGTCCTCTAGCGGGAGTGGTCAATGAGCAGTTCTTC
TRBJ2-3	TRBD2	many	TRBV20-1	CRGTSGSFRTDTQYF	TGCAGGGGGACTAGCGGGAGTTTCCGCACAGATACGCAGTATTTT
TRBJ2-7	.	.	TRBV7-7	CASSPGRPYEQYF	TGTGCTAGCAGCCCTGGACGCCCGTACGAGCAGTACTTC